Listed here are 8 T cell receptor beta chains from one sample, sequenced in a study of blood T cells in healthy people across ages. Primers used in a second PCR of roughly 6 to 11 cycles were a sample-barcoded 5' primer and a J-beta primer mix. TCRdb recomputed calls from the 5' RACE reads with MiXCR, one row per CDR3 protein. The sample holds hundreds of thousands of distinct CDR3 sequences, about 28% seen once. Material for sequencing was blood. The origin of the receptors is a woman aged 80 or older in good health.

This chain joins TRBV6-2 or TRBV6-3 and TRBJ2-7; D might be TRBD1 (5 bases). Trimming took 5 bases from V and 3 from J, leaving 8 bases between them. The CDR3 totals 12 residues. The germline CDR1 and CDR2 sequences are MNHEY and SVGEGT. CDR3 DNA sequence: TGTGCCAGCAGTGACAGTCACTACGAGCAGTACTTC. It specifies CASSDSHYEQYF.

This clonotype was counted at least ten times. V usage is TRBV6-6 and J usage is TRBJ2-1, with 9 bases matching TRBD1. CDR3 length equals 16 residues. V shed 5 bases and J 8 bases; nucleotides not matched to a gene: 13. The germline V gene encodes CDR1 MNHNY and CDR2 SVGAGI (reference sequence). DNA for the CDR3: TGTGCCAGCAGTAATTCAGCGGGACAGGGTACCCATGAGCAGTTCTTC. It codes for CASSNSAGQGTHEQFF.

This chain links TRBV3-1 with TRBJ1-2; no clear D gene. Deletions cut 1 base from V and 8 bases from J, with 11 bases between. The CDR3 consists of 13 residues. From germline, CDR1 is LGHDT and CDR2 YNNKEL (reference sequence). As DNA, the CDR3 is TGTGCCAGCAGCCAAGGGCGGGCAGTCGGCTACACCTTC. Amino acids: CASSQGRAVGYTF.

J is TRBJ1-1 and V is TRBV6-5; TRBD1 aligns across 8 bases. Germline V gene lookup returns CDR1 MNHEY and CDR2 SVGAGI. Trimming took 0 bases from V and 10 from J; bases not matched to a gene: 1. The CDR3 extends over 12 amino acids. CDR3 in DNA: TGTGCCAGCAGTTACTCTGGGACAGGAGCTTTCTTT. Translated: CASSYSGTGAFF.

This clonotype has ten or more counts. J is TRBJ2-5 and V is TRBV18; the match to TRBD1 covers 7 bases. V shed 0 bases and J 2 bases; nucleotides not matched to a gene: 3. Germline V lookup: CDR1 KGHSH, CDR2 LQKENI. This CDR3 comprises 15 residues. The CDR3 DNA reads TGTGCCAGCTCACCACCGGGACAGAGTCAAGAGACCCAGTACTTC. Its translation is CASSPPGQSQETQYF.

This clonotype was observed once. This may come from a read error, since a much larger clone is one base off. The rearrangement joins TRBV11-2 to TRBJ1-6, with TRBD1 identical over 8 bases. This CDR3 is 15 amino acids long. Germline V gene data show CDR1 as SGHAT and CDR2 as FQNNGV. CDR3 amino acids: CASSLGTGGHSSLHF. Written as DNA, the CDR3 is TGTGCCAGCAGTCTCGGGACAGGCGGTCATTCATCCCTCCACTTT. The full variable domain, rest sourced from reference TRBV11-2 and TRBJ1-6, is EAGVAQSPRYKIIEKRQSVAFWCNPISGHATLYWYQQILGQGPKLLIQFQNNGVVDDSQLPKDRFSAERLKGVDSTLKIQPAKLEDSAVYLCASSLGTGGHSSLHFGNGTRLTVT.

The V gene is TRBV7-2, the J gene TRBJ2-5, with 12 nucleotides matching TRBD2. The germline CDR1 and CDR2 sequences are SGHTA and FQGNSA. After removal of 5 bases from V and 2 bases from J, the junction contained 3 bases not matched to a gene. This CDR3 has 15 amino acids. CDR3 protein: CASSTLAGGQETQYF. The CDR3 DNA sequence: TGTGCCAGCAGCACCCTAGCGGGGGGGCAAGAGACCCAGTACTTC.

This clonotype was counted many times. The gene calls are TRBV5-1 and TRBJ2-5; 11 bases match TRBD1. The CDR3 is 16 residues long. Germline V gene sequence: CDR1 SGHRS, CDR2 YFSETQ. After removal of 4 bases from V and 2 bases from J, the junction contained 7 bases not matched to a gene. This CDR3 reads CASSQDRDRGQETQYF. In nucleotides, the CDR3 is TGCGCCAGCAGCCAGGATAGGGACAGGGGGCAAGAGACCCAGTACTTC.